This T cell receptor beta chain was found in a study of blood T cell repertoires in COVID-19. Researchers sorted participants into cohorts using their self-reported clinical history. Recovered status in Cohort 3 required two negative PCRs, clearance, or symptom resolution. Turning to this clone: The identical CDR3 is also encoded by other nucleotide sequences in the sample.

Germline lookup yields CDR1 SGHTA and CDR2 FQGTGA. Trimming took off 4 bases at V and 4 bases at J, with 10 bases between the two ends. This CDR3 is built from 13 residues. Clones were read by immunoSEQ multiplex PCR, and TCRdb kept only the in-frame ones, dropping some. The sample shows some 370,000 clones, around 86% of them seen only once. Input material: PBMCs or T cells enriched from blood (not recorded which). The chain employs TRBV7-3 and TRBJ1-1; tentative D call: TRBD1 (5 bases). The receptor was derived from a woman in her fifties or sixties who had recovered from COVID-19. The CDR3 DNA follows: TGTGCCAGCAGCTCCCGTAGGGGCACTGAAGCTTTCTTT. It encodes CASSSRRGTEAFF.